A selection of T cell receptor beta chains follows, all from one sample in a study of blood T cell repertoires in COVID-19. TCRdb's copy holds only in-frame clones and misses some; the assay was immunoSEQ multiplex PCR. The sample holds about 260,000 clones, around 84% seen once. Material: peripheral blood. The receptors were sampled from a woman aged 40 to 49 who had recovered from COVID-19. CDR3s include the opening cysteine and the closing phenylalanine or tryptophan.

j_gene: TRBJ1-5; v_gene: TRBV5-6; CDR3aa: CASSFRGGNQPQHF
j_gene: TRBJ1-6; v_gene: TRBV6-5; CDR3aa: CASRDRGDFNSPLHF
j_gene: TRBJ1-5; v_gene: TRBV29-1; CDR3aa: CSGTGQGGQPQHF
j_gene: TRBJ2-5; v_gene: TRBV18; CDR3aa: CASSPETETQYF
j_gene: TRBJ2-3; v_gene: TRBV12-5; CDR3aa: CASGWTGGDGTDTQYF
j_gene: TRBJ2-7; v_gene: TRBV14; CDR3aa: CASSRQGNYEQYF
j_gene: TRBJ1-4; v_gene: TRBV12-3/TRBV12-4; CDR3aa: CASSASSPGKLFF
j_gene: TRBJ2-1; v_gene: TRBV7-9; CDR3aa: CASSLYLRGAEQFF
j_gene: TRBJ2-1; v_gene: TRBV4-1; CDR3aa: CASSQLGQHSYNEQFF
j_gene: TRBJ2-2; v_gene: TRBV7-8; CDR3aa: CASSLGHRGTGELFF
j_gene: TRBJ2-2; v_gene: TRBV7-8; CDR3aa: CASSLETGGPGELFF
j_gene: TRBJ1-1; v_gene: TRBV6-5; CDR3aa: CASRRGQGANTEAFF
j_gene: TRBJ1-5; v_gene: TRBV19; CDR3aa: CASSMMGANQPQHF
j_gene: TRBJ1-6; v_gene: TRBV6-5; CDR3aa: CASSPGTGPNSPLHF
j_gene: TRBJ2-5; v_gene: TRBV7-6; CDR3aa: CASSLALAGQETQYF
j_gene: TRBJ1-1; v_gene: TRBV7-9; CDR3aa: CASSPGQRVDTEAFF
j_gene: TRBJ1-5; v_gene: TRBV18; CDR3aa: CASSRQSNQPQHF
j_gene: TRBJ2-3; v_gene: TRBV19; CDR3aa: CASSIQGLVTDTQYF
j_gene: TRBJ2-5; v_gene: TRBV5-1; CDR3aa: CASSSRLAGGMETQYF
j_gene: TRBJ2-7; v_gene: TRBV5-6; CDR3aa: CASSPLTGQGADEQYF
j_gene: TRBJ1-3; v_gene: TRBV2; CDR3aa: CASSQGSQRNTIYF
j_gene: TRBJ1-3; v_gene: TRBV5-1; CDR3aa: CASSLGGGSGNTIYF
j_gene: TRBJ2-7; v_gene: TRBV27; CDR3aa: CASSPRQDSYEQYF
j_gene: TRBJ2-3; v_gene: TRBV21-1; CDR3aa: CASSKDLAGGQLYTDTQYF
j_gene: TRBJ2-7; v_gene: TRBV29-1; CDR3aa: CSVVWGGHYEQYF
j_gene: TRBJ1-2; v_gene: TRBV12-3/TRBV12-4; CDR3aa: CASSSETVHGYTF
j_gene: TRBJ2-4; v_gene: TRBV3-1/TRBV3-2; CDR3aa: CASSQVRGESIQYF